This TCR beta chain was recovered during a study of blood T cell repertoires in COVID-19. TCRdb's table, derived via immunoSEQ multiplex PCR, lists solely in-frame clones and lacks some. The sample has almost 500,000 clones, roughly nine tenths seen once. Germline values: CDR1 KGHSH, CDR2 LQKENI. The CDR3 covers 15 residues. The ends were cut back, 1 base at V and 3 bases at J, with 13 bases in the middle. Clinical history reported by participants formed the basis on which cohorts were assigned. The rearrangement joins TRBV18 to TRBJ2-7, with D perhaps matching TRBD2 (5 bases). This receptor was identified in a woman aged 55-70 years who had recovered from COVID-19. The source material was PBMCs or T cells enriched from blood (not recorded which). CDR3 region: CASSPQGRSHYEQYF. In DNA, the CDR3 is TGTGCCAGCTCACCACAAGGGAGATCCCACTACGAGCAGTACTTC.